This is a list of T cell receptor beta chains from one sample in a study of brain T cells in children with intractable seizures. Clones were sequenced by immunoSEQ multiplex PCR, and TCRdb holds only the in-frame ones, with some missing. This table has a few hundred thousand clones, roughly 92% appearing once. The sample consisted of peripheral blood, taken 5 to 6 months after surgery. These receptors were obtained from a boy younger than two with tuberous sclerosis and intractable seizures. Both conserved end residues are part of each CDR3. The D gene is left open where the match is weak. Not every row has a clone size; where given, it reads once, few, many or a size class.

abundance: .; v_gene: TRBV5-6; d_gene: TRBD2; j_gene: TRBJ2-3; CDR3aa: CASSLERGPRSTQYF; CDR3nt: TGTGCCAGCAGCTTGGAGCGGGGACCAAGGAGTACGCAGTATTTT
abundance: .; v_gene: TRBV13; d_gene: .; j_gene: TRBJ2-1; CDR3aa: CASSPQRRRDNEQFF; CDR3nt: TGTGCCAGCAGCCCGCAACGACGACGAGACAATGAGCAGTTCTTC
abundance: .; v_gene: TRBV14; d_gene: .; j_gene: TRBJ2-7; CDR3aa: CASSQVGYHEQYF; CDR3nt: TGTGCCAGCAGCCAAGTGGGCTACCACGAGCAGTACTTC
abundance: .; v_gene: TRBV3-1/TRBV3-2; d_gene: .; j_gene: TRBJ2-1; CDR3aa: CASSLLTGRGIRNEQFF; CDR3nt: TGTGCCAGCAGCCTACTTACGGGAAGGGGCATAAGGAATGAGCAGTTCTTC
abundance: once; v_gene: TRBV12-3/TRBV12-4; d_gene: .; j_gene: TRBJ1-1; CDR3aa: CASSLTMNTEAFF; CDR3nt: TGTGCCAGCAGTTTGACCATGAACACTGAAGCTTTCTTT
abundance: .; v_gene: TRBV5-1; d_gene: TRBD1; j_gene: TRBJ1-2; CDR3aa: CASSLADRGRTNYGYTF; CDR3nt: TGCGCCAGCAGCTTGGCCGACAGGGGAAGAACTAACTATGGCTACACCTTC
abundance: .; v_gene: TRBV3-1/TRBV3-2; d_gene: .; j_gene: TRBJ2-3; CDR3aa: CASSQVGTLRYF; CDR3nt: TGTGCCAGCAGCCAGGTCGGGACCCTGCGCTATTTT
abundance: .; v_gene: TRBV5-1; d_gene: TRBD2; j_gene: TRBJ2-1; CDR3aa: CASSSLAGGNEQFF; CDR3nt: TGCGCCAGCAGCTCGCTAGCGGGAGGGAATGAGCAGTTCTTC
abundance: once; v_gene: TRBV10-2; d_gene: .; j_gene: TRBJ2-4; CDR3aa: CASSEGGVGIQYF; CDR3nt: TGCGCCAGCAGTGAGGGGGGAGTGGGCATTCAGTACTTC
abundance: .; v_gene: TRBV19; d_gene: .; j_gene: TRBJ2-1; CDR3aa: CASSAYLGGANEQFF; CDR3nt: TGTGCCAGTAGTGCCTATTTGGGGGGGGCTAATGAGCAGTTCTTC
abundance: .; v_gene: TRBV21-1; d_gene: .; j_gene: TRBJ2-3; CDR3aa: CASPRFRNPTDTQYF; CDR3nt: TGTGCCAGCCCCAGATTCCGCAATCCCACAGATACGCAGTATTTT
abundance: few; v_gene: TRBV5-1; d_gene: .; j_gene: TRBJ1-5; CDR3aa: CASSLSNQPQHF; CDR3nt: TGCGCCAGCAGCTTGAGCAATCAGCCCCAGCATTTT
abundance: .; v_gene: TRBV7-2; d_gene: TRBD2; j_gene: TRBJ2-7; CDR3aa: CASSLGTSGPIYEQYF; CDR3nt: TGTGCCAGCAGCTTGGGGACTAGCGGGCCTATCTACGAGCAGTACTTC
abundance: .; v_gene: TRBV29-1; d_gene: .; j_gene: TRBJ1-1; CDR3aa: CSVEVSLGGRDTEAFF; CDR3nt: TGCAGCGTTGAAGTCTCCCTGGGGGGGCGCGACACTGAAGCTTTCTTT
abundance: few; v_gene: TRBV27; d_gene: TRBD1; j_gene: TRBJ1-6; CDR3aa: CASSLGGTGLSPLHF; CDR3nt: TGTGCCAGCAGTCTGGGGGGGACAGGGCTTTCTCCCCTCCACTTT
abundance: .; v_gene: TRBV3-1/TRBV3-2; d_gene: TRBD1; j_gene: TRBJ1-4; CDR3aa: CASSQATGGGNEKLFF; CDR3nt: TGTGCCAGCAGCCAAGCGACAGGGGGTGGTAATGAAAAACTGTTTTTT
abundance: .; v_gene: TRBV5-6; d_gene: .; j_gene: TRBJ2-7; CDR3aa: CASSLREVDEQYF; CDR3nt: TGTGCCAGCAGCCTAAGGGAGGTGGACGAGCAGTACTTC
abundance: .; v_gene: TRBV7-9; d_gene: .; j_gene: TRBJ2-7; CDR3aa: CASSFNVPEQYF; CDR3nt: TGTGCCAGCAGCTTTAATGTACCCGAGCAGTACTTC
abundance: .; v_gene: TRBV21-1; d_gene: .; j_gene: TRBJ2-1; CDR3aa: CASSIRDRGYNEQFF; CDR3nt: TGTGCCAGCAGCATCCGGGACAGGGGGTACAATGAGCAGTTCTTC
abundance: .; v_gene: TRBV6-6; d_gene: .; j_gene: TRBJ1-4; CDR3aa: CASSHPDTATNEKLFF; CDR3nt: TGTGCCAGCAGCCATCCCGACACTGCAACTAATGAAAAACTGTTTTTT
abundance: .; v_gene: TRBV4-2; d_gene: .; j_gene: TRBJ1-2; CDR3aa: CASSPRGQVENGYTF; CDR3nt: TGTGCCAGCAGCCCCAGAGGGCAGGTTGAGAATGGCTACACCTTC
abundance: .; v_gene: TRBV18; d_gene: TRBD1; j_gene: TRBJ2-2; CDR3aa: CASSLGQGENTGELFF; CDR3nt: TGTGCCAGCTCACTGGGACAGGGGGAGAACACCGGGGAGCTGTTTTTT
abundance: .; v_gene: TRBV9; d_gene: .; j_gene: TRBJ2-1; CDR3aa: CASSVDGGAAYNEQFF; CDR3nt: TGTGCCAGCAGCGTAGATGGGGGAGCGGCCTACAATGAGCAGTTCTTC
abundance: once; v_gene: TRBV30; d_gene: TRBD2; j_gene: TRBJ2-1; CDR3aa: CAWSSLAGAYNEQFF; CDR3nt: TGTGCCTGGAGTTCTCTAGCGGGGGCGTACAATGAGCAGTTCTTC
abundance: .; v_gene: TRBV12-3/TRBV12-4; d_gene: .; j_gene: TRBJ2-1; CDR3aa: CASSGGPALWQFF; CDR3nt: TGTGCCAGTTCTGGGGGGCCGGCACTTTGGCAGTTCTTC
abundance: .; v_gene: TRBV4-1; d_gene: TRBD1; j_gene: TRBJ1-2; CDR3aa: CASSQDQLGQGSYGYTF; CDR3nt: TGCGCCAGCAGCCAAGATCAATTGGGACAGGGGTCCTATGGCTACACCTTC
abundance: .; v_gene: TRBV7-8; d_gene: .; j_gene: TRBJ1-1; CDR3aa: CASSLAENTEAFF; CDR3nt: TGTGCCAGCAGCTTAGCTGAGAACACTGAAGCTTTCTTT
abundance: .; v_gene: TRBV19; d_gene: .; j_gene: TRBJ1-2; CDR3aa: CASGVTNYGYTF; CDR3nt: TGTGCCAGTGGAGTTACTAACTATGGCTACACCTTC
abundance: .; v_gene: TRBV5-4; d_gene: TRBD1; j_gene: TRBJ2-1; CDR3aa: CASTPINRGVFNEQFF; CDR3nt: TGTGCCAGCACCCCCATTAACAGGGGAGTCTTCAATGAGCAGTTCTTC
abundance: .; v_gene: TRBV6-1; d_gene: TRBD1; j_gene: TRBJ2-7; CDR3aa: CASRPGGAAEQYF; CDR3nt: TGTGCCAGCAGGCCAGGGGGCGCGGCCGAGCAGTACTTC
abundance: .; v_gene: TRBV7-8; d_gene: .; j_gene: TRBJ2-3; CDR3aa: CASSLVGASTDTQYF; CDR3nt: TGTGCCAGCAGCTTAGTTGGGGCTAGCACAGATACGCAGTATTTT
abundance: .; v_gene: TRBV21-1; d_gene: .; j_gene: TRBJ1-2; CDR3aa: CASSTLKDIGNYGYTF; CDR3nt: TGTGCCAGCAGCACCCTCAAGGACATAGGGAACTATGGCTACACCTTC
abundance: .; v_gene: TRBV2; d_gene: .; j_gene: TRBJ1-5; CDR3aa: CASRQAKMGNQPQHF; CDR3nt: TGTGCCAGCAGACAGGCGAAAATGGGCAATCAGCCCCAGCATTTT
abundance: .; v_gene: TRBV20-1; d_gene: .; j_gene: TRBJ1-1; CDR3aa: CSASVVVRNTEAFF; CDR3nt: TGCAGTGCTAGTGTGGTGGTAAGGAACACTGAAGCTTTCTTT
abundance: .; v_gene: TRBV21-1; d_gene: .; j_gene: TRBJ2-7; CDR3aa: CASRRTGSSGSGYEQYF; CDR3nt: TGTGCCAGCAGGAGGACAGGGAGTAGCGGGTCAGGCTACGAGCAGTACTTC
abundance: .; v_gene: TRBV24-1; d_gene: TRBD1; j_gene: TRBJ1-4; CDR3aa: CATSDYRGYNEKLFF; CDR3nt: TGTGCCACCAGTGATTACAGGGGTTATAATGAAAAACTGTTTTTT
abundance: once; v_gene: TRBV19; d_gene: .; j_gene: TRBJ2-2; CDR3aa: CASRVYTNTGELFF; CDR3nt: TGTGCCAGTAGGGTCTATACGAACACCGGGGAGCTGTTTTTT
abundance: .; v_gene: TRBV7-6; d_gene: TRBD2; j_gene: TRBJ2-7; CDR3aa: CASSLIGRGEQYF; CDR3nt: TGTGCCAGCAGCTTAATCGGGCGGGGGGAGCAGTACTTC
abundance: few; v_gene: TRBV6-5; d_gene: .; j_gene: TRBJ1-5; CDR3aa: CASSGTSNQPQHF; CDR3nt: TGTGCCAGCTCCGGGACTAGCAATCAGCCCCAGCATTTT
abundance: .; v_gene: TRBV11-1; d_gene: .; j_gene: TRBJ2-3; CDR3aa: CASSQGTSSTDTQYF; CDR3nt: TGTGCCAGCAGCCAGGGGACCAGTAGCACAGATACGCAGTATTTT
abundance: .; v_gene: TRBV18; d_gene: .; j_gene: TRBJ2-7; CDR3aa: CASSLSSSYEQYF; CDR3nt: TGTGCCAGCTCACTTTCCAGCTCCTACGAGCAGTACTTC
abundance: .; v_gene: TRBV6-6; d_gene: .; j_gene: TRBJ1-1; CDR3aa: CASGEAFF; CDR3nt: TGTGCCAGCGGTGAAGCTTTCTTT
abundance: .; v_gene: TRBV5-4; d_gene: .; j_gene: TRBJ2-5; CDR3aa: CASSTNIQGRETQYF; CDR3nt: TGTGCCAGCAGCACCAACATCCAAGGACGAGAGACCCAGTACTTC
abundance: .; v_gene: TRBV7-3; d_gene: .; j_gene: TRBJ2-2; CDR3aa: CASSSYTGELFF; CDR3nt: TGTGCCAGCAGCTCCTACACCGGGGAGCTGTTTTTT
abundance: .; v_gene: TRBV20-1; d_gene: .; j_gene: TRBJ2-4; CDR3aa: CSANQRLQYF; CDR3nt: TGCAGTGCTAATCAAAGACTTCAGTACTTC
abundance: .; v_gene: TRBV4-2; d_gene: .; j_gene: TRBJ1-1; CDR3aa: CASSQEGWDNLNTEAFF; CDR3nt: TGTGCCAGCAGCCAAGAGGGTTGGGACAATCTGAACACTGAAGCTTTCTTT
abundance: .; v_gene: TRBV23-1; d_gene: .; j_gene: TRBJ1-1; CDR3aa: CAKPLGRLNTEAFF; CDR3nt: TGCGCCAAACCACTAGGGAGGTTGAACACTGAAGCTTTCTTT
abundance: .; v_gene: TRBV19; d_gene: TRBD1; j_gene: TRBJ1-1; CDR3aa: CASSIYVTGLSEAFF; CDR3nt: TGTGCCAGTAGTATTTATGTGACAGGGTTGTCTGAAGCTTTCTTT
abundance: .; v_gene: TRBV5-1; d_gene: TRBD1; j_gene: TRBJ1-1; CDR3aa: CASSLLAGGTEAFF; CDR3nt: TGCGCCAGCAGCTTGCTGGCAGGGGGCACTGAAGCTTTCTTT
abundance: few; v_gene: TRBV24-1; d_gene: .; j_gene: TRBJ1-2; CDR3aa: CATTSNYIPTYGYTF; CDR3nt: TGTGCCACCACTAGCAACTACATCCCCACCTATGGCTACACCTTC
abundance: once; v_gene: TRBV5-4; d_gene: .; j_gene: TRBJ2-7; CDR3aa: CASSSSRGGSYEQYF; CDR3nt: TGTGCCAGCAGCTCCTCCAGGGGGGGTTCCTACGAGCAGTACTTC
abundance: .; v_gene: TRBV7-6; d_gene: .; j_gene: TRBJ2-7; CDR3aa: CASSQDRNSYEQYF; CDR3nt: TGTGCCAGCAGCCAAGACAGAAACTCCTACGAGCAGTACTTC
abundance: .; v_gene: TRBV29-1; d_gene: .; j_gene: TRBJ1-4; CDR3aa: CSVRVEWDEKLFF; CDR3nt: TGCAGCGTTAGGGTAGAGTGGGATGAAAAACTGTTTTTT
abundance: .; v_gene: TRBV28; d_gene: TRBD2; j_gene: TRBJ2-7; CDR3aa: CASIPGGLDAGVSYEQYF; CDR3nt: TGTGCCAGCATCCCCGGGGGACTTGATGCGGGAGTCAGTTACGAGCAGTACTTC
abundance: .; v_gene: TRBV6-5; d_gene: TRBD1; j_gene: TRBJ1-2; CDR3aa: CASTSDRSYGYTF; CDR3nt: TGTGCCAGCACCTCGGACAGGAGCTATGGCTACACCTTC
abundance: once; v_gene: TRBV5-4; d_gene: .; j_gene: TRBJ1-1; CDR3aa: CASSGGPGTEAFF; CDR3nt: TGTGCCAGCAGCGGGGGCCCCGGCACTGAAGCTTTCTTT
abundance: .; v_gene: TRBV6-5; d_gene: TRBD1; j_gene: TRBJ1-1; CDR3aa: CASSYSATGRTEAFF; CDR3nt: TGTGCCAGCAGTTACTCGGCGACAGGGCGCACTGAAGCTTTCTTT